This T cell receptor beta chain was found in a study of T cell responses to AZD1222 COVID-19 vaccine. Broader study findings: Seropositive AZD1222 recipients at baseline numbered only 5 or 6. The study found vaccine-associated CD4 TCRs spanning spike, dominant at 160-218 and 743-854. Most donors were white British, females outnumbered males, and clonal diversity was possibly underestimated. Nearly half of spike-specific TCRs reportedly target variant regions that are unmutated in the B.1.351 and B.1.1.7 variants.

V was pared by 8 bases and J by 0 bases, with 13 bases between. CDR1 LNHDA and CDR2 SQIVND come from the germline V gene (reference sequence). The CDR3 loop spans 14 amino acids. Comments on this clone: Its antigen remains unknown.

Here immunoSEQ multiplex PCR was the method, and the copy in TCRdb shows in-frame clones only, minus some. The table shows about 70,000 clones, with about four fifths occurring only once. This sample comprised peripheral blood, obtained on day 0 of AZD1222 vaccination. This receptor was obtained from an adult in good health. The chain employs TRBV19 and TRBJ1-2; possible D gene TRBD1, 6 bases. As DNA, the CDR3 is TGTGCCAGTCGGAGGACAGATTCTAACTATGGCTACACCTTC. This encodes CASRRTDSNYGYTF.